This entry describes one T cell receptor (beta chain). Its antigen remains unknown. This record comes from a study of response to subunit inactivated influenza vaccine. Study observations and caveats: Each seasonal influenza vaccination recruits few new T cells, the authors suggested.

V lost 3 bases, J lost 0 bases, and 11 bases lay in between. From germline, CDR1 is GTSNPN and CDR2 SVGIG (reference sequence). This CDR3 comprises 14 residues. In TCRdb, the RT-PCR reads were re-called with MiXCR into one record per CDR3 protein. In the table there are about 480,000 distinct CDR3 sequences, roughly 23% of which are singletons. The sequence derives from a man aged 50-60 years who received an inactivated influenza vaccine. The chain uses TRBV30 and TRBJ1-1, with D possibly being TRBD1 (5 bases). The sequences come from CD4+ T cells sorted from PBMCs, collected more than 4 days after vaccination. CDR3: CAWRGRAVNTEAFF. CDR3 DNA sequence: TGTGCCTGGAGGGGACGCGCAGTGAACACTGAAGCTTTCTTT.